Sequencing of this T cell receptor (beta chain) was carried out in a study of early T cells in non-severe SARS-CoV-2 infection. Study-wide findings and caveats: The matching step, a VDJdb search, favored anti-spike CD8 responses and missed private and CD4 specificities.

Via MiXCR, TCRdb re-called the 5' RACE reads, giving one row per CDR3 protein. Seen here are tens of thousands of distinct CDR3 sequences, 10% to 15% observed once, and the top ten hold 1.1%. This clonotype was seen more than once but under ten times. The antigen is undetermined. The CDR3 totals 11 residues. The germline CDR1 and CDR2 sequences are MNHNY and SVGAGI (reference sequence). The V gene is TRBV6-6, the J gene TRBJ2-3; a weak D match, TRBD2 (7 bases). The sequenced sample was whole blood. This receptor was taken from an adult who was a healthcare worker with PCR-confirmed SARS-CoV-2 infection or an uninfected control (not recorded which). The CDR3 sequence: CRGGGTDTQYF. For the CDR3, the DNA is TGTAGGGGGGGAGGCACAGATACGCAGTATTTT.